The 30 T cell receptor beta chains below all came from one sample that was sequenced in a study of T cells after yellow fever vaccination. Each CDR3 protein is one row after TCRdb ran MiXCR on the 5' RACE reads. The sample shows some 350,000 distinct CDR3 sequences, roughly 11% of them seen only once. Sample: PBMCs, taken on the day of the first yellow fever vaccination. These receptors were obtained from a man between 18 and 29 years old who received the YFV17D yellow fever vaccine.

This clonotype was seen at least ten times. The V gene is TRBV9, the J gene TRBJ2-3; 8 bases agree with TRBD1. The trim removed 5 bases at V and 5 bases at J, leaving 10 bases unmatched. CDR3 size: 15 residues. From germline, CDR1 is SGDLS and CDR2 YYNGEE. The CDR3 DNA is TGTGCCAGCAGTAAACAGGGGGGCTCGGGAGATACGCAGTATTTT. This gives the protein CASSKQGGSGDTQYF.

The CDR3 nucleotides are TGTGCCAGCAGCTCGGGCAATGAGCAGTTCTTC. This encodes CASSSGNEQFF. The V and J genes are TRBV7-8 and TRBJ2-1; D remains ambiguous. V was shortened by 4 bases and J by 6 bases, with 4 bases between the two germline ends. Germline V CDR1 and CDR2: SGHVS, FQNEAQ. This CDR3 comprises 11 residues.

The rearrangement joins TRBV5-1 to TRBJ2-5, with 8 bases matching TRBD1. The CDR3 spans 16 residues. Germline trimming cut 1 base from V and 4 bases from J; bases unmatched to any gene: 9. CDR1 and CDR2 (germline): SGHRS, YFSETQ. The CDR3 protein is CASSLTGTGSGETQYF. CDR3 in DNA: TGCGCCAGCAGCTTGACCGGGACAGGTAGTGGAGAGACCCAGTACTTC.

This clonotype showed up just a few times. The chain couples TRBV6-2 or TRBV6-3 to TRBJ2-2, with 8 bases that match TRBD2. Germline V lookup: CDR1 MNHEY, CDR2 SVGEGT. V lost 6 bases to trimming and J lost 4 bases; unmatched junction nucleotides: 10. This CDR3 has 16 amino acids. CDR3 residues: CASRTSGGGRTGELFF. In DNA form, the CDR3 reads TGTGCCAGCAGGACCTCTGGCGGGGGGCGCACCGGGGAGCTGTTTTTT.

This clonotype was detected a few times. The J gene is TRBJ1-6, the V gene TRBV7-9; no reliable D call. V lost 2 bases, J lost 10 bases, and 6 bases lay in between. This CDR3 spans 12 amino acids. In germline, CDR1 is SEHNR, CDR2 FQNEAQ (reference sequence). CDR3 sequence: CASSLMRSPLHF. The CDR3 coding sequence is TGTGCCAGCAGCTTAATGAGGTCACCCCTCCACTTT.

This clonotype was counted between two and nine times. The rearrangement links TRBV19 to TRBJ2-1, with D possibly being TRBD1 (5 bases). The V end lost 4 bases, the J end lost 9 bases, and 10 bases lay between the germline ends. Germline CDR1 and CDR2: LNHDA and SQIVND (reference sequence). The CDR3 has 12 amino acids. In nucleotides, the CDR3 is TGTGCCAGTAGTACAAGGGGTACTGAGCAGTTCTTC. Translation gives CASSTRGTEQFF. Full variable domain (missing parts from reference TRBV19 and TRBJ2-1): DGGITQSPKYLFRKEGQNVTLSCEQNLNHDAMYWYRQDPGQGLRLIYYSQIVNDFQKGDIAEGYSVSREKKESFPLTVTSAQKNPTAFYLCASSTRGTEQFFGPGTRLTVL.

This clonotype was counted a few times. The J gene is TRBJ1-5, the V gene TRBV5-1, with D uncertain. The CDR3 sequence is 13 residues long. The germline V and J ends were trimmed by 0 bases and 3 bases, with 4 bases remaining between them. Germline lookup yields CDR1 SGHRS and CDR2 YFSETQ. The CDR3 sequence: CASSLDANQPQHF. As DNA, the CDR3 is TGCGCCAGCAGCTTGGATGCCAATCAGCCCCAGCATTTT.

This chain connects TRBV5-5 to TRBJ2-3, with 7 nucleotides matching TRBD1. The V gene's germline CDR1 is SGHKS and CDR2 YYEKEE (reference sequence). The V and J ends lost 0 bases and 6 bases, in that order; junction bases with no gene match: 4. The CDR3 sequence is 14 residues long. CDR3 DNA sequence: TGTGCCAGCAGCTTGGGACAGGGATCGGATACGCAGTATTTT. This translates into CASSLGQGSDTQYF.

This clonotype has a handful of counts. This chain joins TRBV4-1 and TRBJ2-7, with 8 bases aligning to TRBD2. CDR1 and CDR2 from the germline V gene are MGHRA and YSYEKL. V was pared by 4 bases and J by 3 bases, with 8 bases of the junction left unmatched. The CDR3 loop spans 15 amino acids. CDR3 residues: CASSPSTSGYYEQYF. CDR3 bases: TGCGCCAGCAGCCCCTCAACTAGCGGCTACTACGAGCAGTACTTC.

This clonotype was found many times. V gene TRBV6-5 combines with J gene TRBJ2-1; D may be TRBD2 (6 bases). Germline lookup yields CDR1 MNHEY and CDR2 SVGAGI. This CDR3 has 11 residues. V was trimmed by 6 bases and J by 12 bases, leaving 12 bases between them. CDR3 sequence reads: CASSSEGGQFF. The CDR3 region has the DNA TGTGCCAGCAGCTCGGAGGGAGGGCAGTTCTTC.

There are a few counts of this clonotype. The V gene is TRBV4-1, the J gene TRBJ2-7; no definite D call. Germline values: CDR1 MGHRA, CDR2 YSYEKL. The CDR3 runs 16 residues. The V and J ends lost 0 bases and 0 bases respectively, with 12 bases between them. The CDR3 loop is CASSQEPGRSSYEQYV. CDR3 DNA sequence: TGCGCCAGCAGCCAAGAGCCGGGCAGGAGCTCCTACGAGCAGTACGTC.

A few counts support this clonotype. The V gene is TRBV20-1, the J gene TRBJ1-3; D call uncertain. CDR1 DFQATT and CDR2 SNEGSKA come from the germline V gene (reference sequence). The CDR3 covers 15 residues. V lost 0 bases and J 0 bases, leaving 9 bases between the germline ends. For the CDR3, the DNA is TGCAGTGCTAGAGAGGCCAAAAACTCTGGAAACACCATATATTTT. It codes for CSAREAKNSGNTIYF.

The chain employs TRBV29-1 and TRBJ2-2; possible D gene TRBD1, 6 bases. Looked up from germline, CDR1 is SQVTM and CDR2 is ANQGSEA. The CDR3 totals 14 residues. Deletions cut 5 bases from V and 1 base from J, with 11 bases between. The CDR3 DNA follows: TGCAGCGTTAAGAAGGGGGAGAACACCGGGGAGCTGTTTTTT. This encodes CSVKKGENTGELFF.

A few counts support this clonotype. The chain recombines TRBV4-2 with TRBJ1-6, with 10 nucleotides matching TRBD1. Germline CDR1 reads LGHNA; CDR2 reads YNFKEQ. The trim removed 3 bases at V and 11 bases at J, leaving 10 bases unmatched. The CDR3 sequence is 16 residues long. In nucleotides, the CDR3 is TGTGCCAGCAGCCAGACGACAGGGGGCGATGGGACACCCCTCCACTTT. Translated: CASSQTTGGDGTPLHF.

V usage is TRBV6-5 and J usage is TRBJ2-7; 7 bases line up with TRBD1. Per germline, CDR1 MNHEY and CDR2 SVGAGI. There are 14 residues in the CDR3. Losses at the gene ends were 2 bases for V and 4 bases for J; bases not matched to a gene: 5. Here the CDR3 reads CASSYARQGYEQYF. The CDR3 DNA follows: TGTGCCAGCAGTTACGCGAGACAGGGATACGAGCAGTACTTC.

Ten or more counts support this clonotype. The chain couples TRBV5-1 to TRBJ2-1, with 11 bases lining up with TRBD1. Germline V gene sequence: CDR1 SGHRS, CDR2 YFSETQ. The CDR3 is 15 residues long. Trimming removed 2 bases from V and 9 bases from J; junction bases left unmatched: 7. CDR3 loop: CASSFGQGARLEQFF. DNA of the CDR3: TGCGCCAGCAGCTTTGGACAGGGGGCCCGCCTTGAGCAGTTCTTC.

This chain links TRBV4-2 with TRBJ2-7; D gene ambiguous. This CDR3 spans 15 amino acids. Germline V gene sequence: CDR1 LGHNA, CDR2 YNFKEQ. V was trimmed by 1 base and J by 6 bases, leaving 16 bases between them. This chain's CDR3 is CASSQGYTNSREQYF. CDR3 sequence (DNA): TGTGCCAGCAGCCAAGGTTACACCAATTCACGCGAGCAGTACTTC.

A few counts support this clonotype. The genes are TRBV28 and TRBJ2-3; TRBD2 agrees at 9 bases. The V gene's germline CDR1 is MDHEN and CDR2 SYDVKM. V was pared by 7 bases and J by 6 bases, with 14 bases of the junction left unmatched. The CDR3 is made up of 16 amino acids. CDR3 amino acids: CASNLWGGGASDTQYF. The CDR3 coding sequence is TGTGCCAGCAACCTTTGGGGCGGGGGGGCGAGTGATACGCAGTATTTT.

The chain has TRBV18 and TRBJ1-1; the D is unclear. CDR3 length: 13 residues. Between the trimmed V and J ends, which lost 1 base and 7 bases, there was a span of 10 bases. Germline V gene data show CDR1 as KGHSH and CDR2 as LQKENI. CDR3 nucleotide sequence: TGTGCCAGCTCACCACTCCGCGACAATGAAGCTTTCTTT. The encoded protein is CASSPLRDNEAFF. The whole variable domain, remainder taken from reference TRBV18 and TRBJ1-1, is NAGVMQNPRHLVRRRGQEARLRCSPMKGHSHVYWYRQLPEEGLKFMVYLQKENIIDESGMPKERFSAEFPKEGPSILRIQQVVRGDSAAYFCASSPLRDNEAFFGQGTRLTVV.

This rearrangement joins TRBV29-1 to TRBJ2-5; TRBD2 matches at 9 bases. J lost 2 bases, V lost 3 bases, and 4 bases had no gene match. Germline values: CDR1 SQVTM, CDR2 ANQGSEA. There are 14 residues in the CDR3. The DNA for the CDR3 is TGCAGCGTTGAGGTGGCGGGGGGGCAAGAGACCCAGTACTTC. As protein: CSVEVAGGQETQYF.

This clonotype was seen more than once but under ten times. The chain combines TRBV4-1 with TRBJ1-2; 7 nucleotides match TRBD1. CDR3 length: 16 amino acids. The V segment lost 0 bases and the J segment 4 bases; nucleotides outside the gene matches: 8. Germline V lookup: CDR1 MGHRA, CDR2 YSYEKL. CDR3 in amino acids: CASSQDSRTGFYGYTF. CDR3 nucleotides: TGCGCCAGCAGCCAAGATTCCCGGACAGGATTCTATGGCTACACCTTC.

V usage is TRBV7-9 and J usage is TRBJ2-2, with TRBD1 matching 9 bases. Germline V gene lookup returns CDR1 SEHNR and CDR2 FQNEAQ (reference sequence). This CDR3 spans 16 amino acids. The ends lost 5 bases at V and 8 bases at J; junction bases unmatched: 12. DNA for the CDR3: TGTGCCAGCAGCCTTATGGGACAGGGTGTGTCAGGGGAGCTGTTTTTT. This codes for CASSLMGQGVSGELFF.

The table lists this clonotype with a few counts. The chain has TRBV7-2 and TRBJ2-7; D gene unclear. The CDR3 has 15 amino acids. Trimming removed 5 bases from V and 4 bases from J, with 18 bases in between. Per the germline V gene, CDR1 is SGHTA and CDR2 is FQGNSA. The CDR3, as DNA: TGTGCCAGCAGCCCATCCCGGCGAGAGTCTTACGAGCAGTACTTC. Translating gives CASSPSRRESYEQYF.

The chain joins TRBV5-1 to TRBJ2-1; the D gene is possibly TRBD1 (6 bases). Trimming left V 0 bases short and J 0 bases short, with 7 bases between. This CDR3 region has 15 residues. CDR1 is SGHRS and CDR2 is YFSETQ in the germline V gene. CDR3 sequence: CASSLGTASYNEQFF. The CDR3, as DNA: TGCGCCAGCAGCTTGGGGACAGCCTCCTACAATGAGCAGTTCTTC.

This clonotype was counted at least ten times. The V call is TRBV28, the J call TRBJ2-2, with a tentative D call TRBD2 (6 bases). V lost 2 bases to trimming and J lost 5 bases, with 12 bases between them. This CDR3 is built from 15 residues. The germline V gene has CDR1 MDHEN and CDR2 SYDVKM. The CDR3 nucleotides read TGTGCCAGCAGTTTACGGGGGTCGGTGACCGGGGAGCTGTTTTTT. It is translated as CASSLRGSVTGELFF.

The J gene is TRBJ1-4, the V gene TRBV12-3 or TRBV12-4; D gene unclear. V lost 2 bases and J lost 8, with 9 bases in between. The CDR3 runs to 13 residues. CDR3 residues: CASSLRGPEKLFF. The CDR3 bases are TGTGCCAGCAGTTTACGGGGTCCCGAAAAACTGTTTTTT.

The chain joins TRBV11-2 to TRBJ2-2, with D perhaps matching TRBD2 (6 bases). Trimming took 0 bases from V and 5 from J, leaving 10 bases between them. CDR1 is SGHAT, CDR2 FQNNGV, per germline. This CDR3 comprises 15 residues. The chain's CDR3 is CASSLDGTLTGELFF. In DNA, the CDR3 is TGTGCCAGCAGCTTAGACGGGACTCTTACCGGGGAGCTGTTTTTT.

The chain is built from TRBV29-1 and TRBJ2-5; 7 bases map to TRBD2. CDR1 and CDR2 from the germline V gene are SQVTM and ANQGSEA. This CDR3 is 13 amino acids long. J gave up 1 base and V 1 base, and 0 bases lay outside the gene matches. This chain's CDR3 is CSVEGLAQETQYF. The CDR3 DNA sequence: TGCAGCGTTGAAGGACTAGCCCAAGAGACCCAGTACTTC.

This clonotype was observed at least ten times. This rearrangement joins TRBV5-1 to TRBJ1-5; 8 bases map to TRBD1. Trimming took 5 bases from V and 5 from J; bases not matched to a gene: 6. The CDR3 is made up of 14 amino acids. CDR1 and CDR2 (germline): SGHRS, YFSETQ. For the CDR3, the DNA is TGCGCCAGCAGTCCCGGGACAGGTGATCAGCCCCAGCATTTT. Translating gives CASSPGTGDQPQHF.

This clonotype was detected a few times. CDR3 DNA sequence: TGTGCCAGCTCACCGCAAGGGCAGGGCACTGAAGCTTTCTTT. It is translated as CASSPQGQGTEAFF. V usage is TRBV18 and J usage is TRBJ1-1; possible D gene TRBD1, 5 bases. Trimming took off 3 bases at V and 4 bases at J, with 12 bases between the two ends. Per germline, CDR1 KGHSH and CDR2 LQKENI. CDR3 length equals 14 residues. Full variable domain (remainder filled in from reference TRBV18 and TRBJ1-1): NAGVMQNPRHLVRRRGQEARLRCSPMKGHSHVYWYRQLPEEGLKFMVYLQKENIIDESGMPKERFSAEFPKEGPSILRIQQVVRGDSAAYFCASSPQGQGTEAFFGQGTRLTVV.